The clone carrying this T cell receptor (beta chain) was observed a few times. Its antigen is still unknown. The cDNA had a unique molecular identifier and a template-switch universal primer site. MiXCR was run by TCRdb on the 5' RACE reads, yielding one entry per CDR3 protein. Of approximately 890,000 distinct CDR3 sequences listed, roughly an eighth are singletons. The germline V gene has CDR1 ENHRY and CDR2 SYGVKD. This CDR3 region has 14 residues. Deletions cut 6 bases from V and 1 base from J, with 12 bases between. The source of the sample is a study of identical twins. Study-level findings and limits: With beta out-of-frame sequences, excess sharing by twins was weaker.

These data are also associated with another study on yellow fever vaccine responses in identical twins.

The chain combines TRBV10-3 with TRBJ1-1, with a weak D call TRBD1 (6 bases). Sequenced input: PBMCs. The clonotype originates from a woman aged 18-30 years in good health. This CDR3 reads CAIRPGGQNTEAFF. Written as DNA, the CDR3 is TGTGCCATCAGGCCTGGGGGGCAGAACACTGAAGCTTTCTTT.